A selection of T cell receptor beta chains follows, all from one sample in a study of T cell repertoires in ileal Crohn's disease. The repertoire was sequenced with immunoSEQ multiplex PCR; TCRdb's copy has only in-frame clones and lacks some. The sample yields several thousand clones, about 83% seen once. Sequences were obtained from ileal tissue. These TCRs come from an adult with Crohn's disease. Each CDR3 is given with its conserved first and last residue. For some rows the clone size is stated as once, few or many, or as a class when expanded; others skip it.

TRBV5-6 few CASSLVGYALVTQYF
TRBV27 - CASSSGHYGYTF
TRBV29-1 - CSVDQGTGGYTF
TRBV30 - CAWSVGVSNTGELFF
TRBV5-1 - CASSIGELRAYNEQFF
TRBV7-9 - CASGTWTGKFTGELFF
TRBV19 - CASSMGGSTDTQYF
TRBV19 - CASSFGGNGNTIYF
TRBV10-3 - CAISAAPGQGADEQYF
TRBV7-2 once CASSFGRGRGELFF
TRBV28 - CASSSYSSKNSYNEQFF
TRBV6-5 - CASRETAYNEQFF
TRBV10-2 - CASIGQGYEQYF
TRBV7-9 - CASSSGLLSYEQYF
TRBV2 - CASSEARGTDTQYF
TRBV6-5 - CASSQEYRAANEQFF
TRBV7-8 - CASSQKETQYF
TRBV5-4 - CASSLRAGDRQYF
TRBV7-9 - CASRRDSQVRADTQYF
TRBV29-1 - CSATPGLADYEQYF
TRBV5-1 few CASSLALGLASNEQFF
TRBV11-1 - CASSLITGQVILF
TRBV5-4 - CASSLDRGYGYTF
TRBV13 - CASSPGQVYSGANVLTF
TRBV4-1 - CASSPLLTGRNEQFF
TRBV7-2 - CASSLALAGAPYEQYF
TRBV10-3 - CASHQTGTGGIGYTF
TRBV5-6 - CASSPSRGLGYTF
TRBV7-9 - CASSLGIGGSGYTF
TRBV2 once CASRVGTLGPGELFF
TRBV4-3 - CASSSSWGPEQFF
TRBV7-6 once CASSRIQGAGETQYF
TRBV27 - CASTPGGGRGFYGYTF
TRBV4-1 - CASSPPPGGTGANVLTF
TRBV7-6 - CASSLTDTQYF
TRBV29-1 - CSVPSSYRDNEQFF
TRBV19 few CATDDRVKGVGYTF
TRBV28 few CASSKEGRGWGQPQHF
TRBV6-5 - CASSQIMGAPYF
TRBV19 - CASGRQDLVGVKYF
TRBV9 - CASSTRGDSEKLFF
TRBV6-1 - CASFRGGLDEKLFF